This T cell receptor (beta chain) was observed in a study of shared clonotypes between healthy human individuals (dated by TCRdb to the early 2020s). For the wider study: A few men and a couple of women, aged 18 to 49 years, made up the cohort. Different laboratories and diverse techniques were used to prepare libraries and sequence TCR repertoires, to increase sequencing depth and limit assay-specific biases. To estimate repertoire size and how much clonotype sharing occurs between individuals, the study deeply sequenced the blood TCR repertoires of a handful of healthy adults. Each donor's leukapheresis produced roughly between roughly 0.94 and 9.5 billion PBMCs. For each donor, CD4 naive and CD4 memory were each given three plates, CD8 naive was given two plates, and CD8 memory was given one plate.

Clipping removes 11 bases from V and 7 bases from J, with 11 as the unmatched junction base count. In the germline V gene, CDR1 corresponds to MNHNS and CDR2 to SASEGT. Spanning cysteine to phenylalanine, the CDR3 consists of 14 amino acids. Just the 42-base CDR3 DNA is kept, in frame starting at base 1. Donors were healthy HIV-negative adults with no recently reported acute infections or vaccinations. Only Caucasian adults living in Nashville, Tennessee, USA were represented among the donors. CD4+ T cells were enriched through magnetic negative selection, after which naive cells were positively selected on CD45RA and the remaining negative fraction served as the memory subset. Blood was collected by leukapheresis, and PBMCs were isolated by Ficoll-Histopaque density gradient centrifugation and then cryopreserved in liquid nitrogen vapor phase. Purity and quantity of every magnetically sorted T cell population were checked by analytical flow cytometry. Genomic DNA was isolated from each sorted fraction and quantified by UV absorbance on a Nanodrop 2000c.

Using the deep immunoSEQ assay, TCR CDR3 regions were amplified from genomic DNA by multiplex PCR. For each cell subset, the extracted genomic DNA was distributed evenly across all wells of several immunoSEQ 96-well plates, and each plate served as one replicate. For sorted subsets, each replicate PCR was loaded with roughly 200 ng genomic DNA, equivalent to 30,000 or so T cell genomes. Purified libraries were measured with a Qubit 3.0 fluorometer, size-checked on a Bioanalyzer 2100, and measured again with the KAPA Library Quantification kit. Each immunoSEQ 96-well plate was sequenced on its own single-read 150-cycle Illumina NextSeq 550 flow cell. As for the authors' bioinformatics: The immunoSEQ output contained only junctional sequences without quality scores, so filtering could not match that applied to full-length reads. To assign V/J genes and CDR3, sequences were annotated against IMGT germline references using PyIR, a Python wrapper for IgBLAST v1.9. Reads were filtered out if the reads had weak V/J assignments (E-value above 1e-6), no CDR3, stop codons, out-of-frame junctions, or ambiguous translated residues. V3J clonotypes were defined as sequences sharing the same inferred V gene, J gene, and CDR3 amino acid sequence. To compute the percentage overlap between repertoires, the number of shared unique clonotypes was divided by the size of the smaller repertoire. Three approaches were used to assess repertoire richness: RTK rarefaction, the Chao1 estimator, and Recon v2.1 estimates of unobserved clonotypes. Generation probabilities for all TCRbeta clonotypes obtained by the gDNA method from a handful of donors were computed using OLGA. Drawn from immuneACCESS, this table holds only the in-frame rearrangements with V and J called that TCRdb kept. Clones are partly lost; checked studies trace under half to an unresolved V gene and leave the rest unexplained. The D gene and trimming were derived from the DNA, and the V and J assignments and clone size from that table. Within this sample are 2 million to 2.5 million clones, with roughly 93% of them counted one time only. The top ten clonotypes cover 0.3% to 0.4% of the sample.

Remarks on this clone: Its binding antigen is unknown. Per-base quality was not reported, and no clone a single base away is much larger than it.

Overall results and qualifications from the work: Naive subsets generally had larger estimated clonotype richness than memory subsets did. Sampling was restricted to blood, and TCR repertoires in tissues likely differ from the TCR repertoires found in blood. Compared with non-shared clonotypes, the clonotypes found in all four sorted-subset donors had higher generation probabilities. Because the study included a small number of donors, the genetic and exposure-history diversity represented was limited. Sharing across a few donors was observed for approximately 5% of naive CD4, over 3% of naive CD8, around 2.5% of memory CD4, and about 0.4% of memory CD8 clonotypes. Based on pairwise subsampling, the degree of clonotype sharing among donors was expected to be affected by sequencing depth. Rarefaction of sorted-subset datasets indicated incomplete sequencing despite the large sequencing depth.

The sequence joins TRBV6-1 to TRBJ2-2, and TRBD2 matches 9 of the central bases. Sample: naive CD4+ T cells from PBMCs. Taken with the paper, the label for cell subset or site translates to: CD45RA+ positively selected. This TCR was recovered from a man between 18 and 35 years old in good health. Some clones in this sample may be carry-over from other donors' samples. The bases are TGTGCCGGCTTCTCTAGCGGGACAATCGGGGAGCTGTTTTTT. Translation gives CAGFSSGTIGELFF.